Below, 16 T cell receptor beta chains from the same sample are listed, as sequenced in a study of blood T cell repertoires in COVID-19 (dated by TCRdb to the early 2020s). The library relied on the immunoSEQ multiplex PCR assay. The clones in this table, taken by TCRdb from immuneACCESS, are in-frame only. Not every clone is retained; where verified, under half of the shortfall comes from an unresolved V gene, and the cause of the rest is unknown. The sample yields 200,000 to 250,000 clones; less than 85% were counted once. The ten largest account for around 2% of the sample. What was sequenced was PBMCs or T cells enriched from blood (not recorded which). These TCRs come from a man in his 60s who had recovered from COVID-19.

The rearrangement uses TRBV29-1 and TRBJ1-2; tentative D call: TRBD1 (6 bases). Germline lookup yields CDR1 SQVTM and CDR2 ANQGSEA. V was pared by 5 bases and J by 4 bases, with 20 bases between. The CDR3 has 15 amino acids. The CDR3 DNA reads TGCAGCGTTTTTACGACAGGCGCTCCTAGCTATGGCTACACCTTC. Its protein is CSVFTTGAPSYGYTF.

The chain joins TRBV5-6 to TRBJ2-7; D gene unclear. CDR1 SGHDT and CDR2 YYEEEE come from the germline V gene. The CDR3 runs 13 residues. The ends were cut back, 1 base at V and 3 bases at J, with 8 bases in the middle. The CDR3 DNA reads TGTGCCAGCAGCTTGTGGGCCAACTACGAGCAGTACTTC. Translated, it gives CASSLWANYEQYF.

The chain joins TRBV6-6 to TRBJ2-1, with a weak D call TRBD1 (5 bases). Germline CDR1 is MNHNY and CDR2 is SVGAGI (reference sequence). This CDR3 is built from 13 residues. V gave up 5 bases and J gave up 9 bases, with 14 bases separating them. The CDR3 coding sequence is TGTGCCAGCAGTCGAGGCCCAGACAGTGAGCAGTTCTTC. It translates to CASSRGPDSEQFF.

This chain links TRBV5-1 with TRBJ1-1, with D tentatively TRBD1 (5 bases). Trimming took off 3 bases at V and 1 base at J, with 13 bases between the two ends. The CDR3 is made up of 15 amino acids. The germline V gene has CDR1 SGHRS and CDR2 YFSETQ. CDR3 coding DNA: TGCGCCAGCAGCTCGCAACAGGTGTCGAACACTGAAGCTTTCTTT. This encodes CASSSQQVSNTEAFF.

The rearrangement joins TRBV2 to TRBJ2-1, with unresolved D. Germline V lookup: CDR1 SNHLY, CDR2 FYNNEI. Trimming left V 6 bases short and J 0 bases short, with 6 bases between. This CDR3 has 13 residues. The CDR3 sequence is CASSWSSYNEQFF. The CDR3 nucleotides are TGTGCCAGCAGCTGGAGCTCCTACAATGAGCAGTTCTTC.

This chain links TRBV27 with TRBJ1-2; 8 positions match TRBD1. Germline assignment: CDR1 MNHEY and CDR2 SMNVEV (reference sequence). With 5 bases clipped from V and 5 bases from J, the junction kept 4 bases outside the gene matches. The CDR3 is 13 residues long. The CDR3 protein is CASSGRQGYGYTF. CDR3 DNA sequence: TGTGCCAGCAGTGGCCGACAGGGGTATGGCTACACCTTC.

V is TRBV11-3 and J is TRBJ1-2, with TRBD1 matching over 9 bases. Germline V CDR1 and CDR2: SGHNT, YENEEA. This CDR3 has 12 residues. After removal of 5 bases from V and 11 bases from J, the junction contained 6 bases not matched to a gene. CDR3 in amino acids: CASSRDREGYTF. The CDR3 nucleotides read TGTGCCAGCAGCCGGGACAGGGAAGGGTACACCTTC.

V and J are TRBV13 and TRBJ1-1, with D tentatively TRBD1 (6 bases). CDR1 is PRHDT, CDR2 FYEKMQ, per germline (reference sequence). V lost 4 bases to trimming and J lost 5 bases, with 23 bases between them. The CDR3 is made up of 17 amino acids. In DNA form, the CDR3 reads TGTGCCAGCAGCTACTTTCGTGGGGGCTATCTAAGTACTGAAGCTTTCTTT. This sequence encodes CASSYFRGGYLSTEAFF.

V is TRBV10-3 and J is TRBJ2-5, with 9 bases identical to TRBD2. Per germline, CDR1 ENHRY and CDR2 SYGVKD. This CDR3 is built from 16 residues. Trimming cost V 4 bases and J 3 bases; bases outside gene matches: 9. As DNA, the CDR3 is TGTGCCATCAGTGTAGGAGCGGGGGGCCCGGAAGAGACCCAGTACTTC. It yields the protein CAISVGAGGPEETQYF.

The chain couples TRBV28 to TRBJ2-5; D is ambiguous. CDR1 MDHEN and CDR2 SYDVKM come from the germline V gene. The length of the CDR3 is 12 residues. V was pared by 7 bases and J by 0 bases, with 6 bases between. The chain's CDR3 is CASNSYQETQYF. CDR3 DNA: TGTGCCAGCAACTCGTACCAAGAGACCCAGTACTTC.

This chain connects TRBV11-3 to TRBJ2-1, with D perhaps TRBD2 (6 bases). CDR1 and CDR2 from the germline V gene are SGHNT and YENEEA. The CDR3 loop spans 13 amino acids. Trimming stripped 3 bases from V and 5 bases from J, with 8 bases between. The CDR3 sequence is CASSLRGNNEQFF. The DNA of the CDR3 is TGTGCCAGCAGCTTGCGGGGAAACAATGAGCAGTTCTTC.

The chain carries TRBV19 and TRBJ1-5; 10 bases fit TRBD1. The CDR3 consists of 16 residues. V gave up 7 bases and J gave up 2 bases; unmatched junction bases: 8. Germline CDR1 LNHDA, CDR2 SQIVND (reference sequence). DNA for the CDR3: TGTGCCAGTAACAAACCCGGGACAGGGGGCAATCAGCCCCAGCATTTT. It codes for CASNKPGTGGNQPQHF.

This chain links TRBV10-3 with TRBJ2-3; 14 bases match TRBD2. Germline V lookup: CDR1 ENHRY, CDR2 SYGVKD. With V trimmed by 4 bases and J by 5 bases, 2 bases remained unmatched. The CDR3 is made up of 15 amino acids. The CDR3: CAISGGLAGEDTQYF. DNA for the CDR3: TGTGCCATCAGTGGGGGACTAGCGGGAGAAGATACGCAGTATTTT.

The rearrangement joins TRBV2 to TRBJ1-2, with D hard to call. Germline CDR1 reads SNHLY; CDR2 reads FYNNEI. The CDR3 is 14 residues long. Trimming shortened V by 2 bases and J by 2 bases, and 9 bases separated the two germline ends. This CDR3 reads CASSELGANYGYTF. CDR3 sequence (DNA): TGTGCCAGCAGTGAATTAGGAGCAAACTATGGCTACACCTTC. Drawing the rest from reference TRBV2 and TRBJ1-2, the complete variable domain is EPEVTQTPSHQVTQMGQEVILRCVPISNHLYFYWYRQILGQKVEFLVSFYNNEISEKSEIFDDQFSVERPDGSNFTLKIRSTKLEDSAMYFCASSELGANYGYTFGSGTRLTVV.

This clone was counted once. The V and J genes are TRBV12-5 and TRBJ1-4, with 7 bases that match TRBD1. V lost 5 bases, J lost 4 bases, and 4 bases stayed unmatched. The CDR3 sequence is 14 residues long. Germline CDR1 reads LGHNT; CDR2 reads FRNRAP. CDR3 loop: CASGQGQINEKLFF. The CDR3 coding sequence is TGTGCTAGTGGTCAGGGACAGATTAATGAAAAACTGTTTTTT. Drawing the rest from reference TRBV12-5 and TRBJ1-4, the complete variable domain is DARVTQTPRHKVTEMGQEVTMRCQPILGHNTVFWYRQTMMQGLELLAYFRNRAPLDDSGMPKDRFSAEMPDATLATLKIQPSEPRDSAVYFCASGQGQINEKLFFGSGTQLSVL.

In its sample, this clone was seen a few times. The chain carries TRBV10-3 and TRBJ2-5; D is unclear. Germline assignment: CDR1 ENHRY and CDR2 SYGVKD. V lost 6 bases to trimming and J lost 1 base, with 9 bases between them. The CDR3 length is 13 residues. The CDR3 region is CAIRLESQETQYF. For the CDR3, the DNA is TGTGCCATCAGATTAGAATCCCAAGAGACCCAGTACTTC.